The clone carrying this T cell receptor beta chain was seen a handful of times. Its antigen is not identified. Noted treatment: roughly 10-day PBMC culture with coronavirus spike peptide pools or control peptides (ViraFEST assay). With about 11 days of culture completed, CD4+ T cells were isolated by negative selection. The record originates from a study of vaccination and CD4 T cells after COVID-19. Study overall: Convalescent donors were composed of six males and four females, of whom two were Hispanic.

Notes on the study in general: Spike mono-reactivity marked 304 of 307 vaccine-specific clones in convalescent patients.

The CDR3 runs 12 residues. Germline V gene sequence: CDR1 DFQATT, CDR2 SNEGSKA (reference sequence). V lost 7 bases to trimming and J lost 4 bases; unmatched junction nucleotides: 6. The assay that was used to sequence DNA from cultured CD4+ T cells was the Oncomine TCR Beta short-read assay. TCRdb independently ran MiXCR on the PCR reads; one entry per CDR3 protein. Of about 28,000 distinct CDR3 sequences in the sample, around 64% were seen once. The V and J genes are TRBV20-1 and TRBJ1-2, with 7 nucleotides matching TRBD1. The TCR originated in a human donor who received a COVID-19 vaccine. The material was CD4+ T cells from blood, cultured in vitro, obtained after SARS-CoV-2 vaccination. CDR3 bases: TGCAGTGTCGGGGACAGTCCCTATGGCTACACCTTC. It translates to CSVGDSPYGYTF.